This TCR beta chain is from a study of blood T cell repertoires in COVID-19. Across the study: Sites across the United States, Italy and Spain contributed samples from acute and convalescent COVID-19.

TCRdb's copy holds only in-frame clones and misses some; the assay was immunoSEQ multiplex PCR. The sample has about 55,000 clones, approximately 84% seen once. Germline V CDR1 and CDR2: MDHEN, SYDVKM. V was cut by 6 bases and J by 4 bases, with 13 bases left in between. There are 14 residues in the CDR3. Sequenced sample: peripheral blood. The receptor was isolated from a human donor in a cohort sampled during active COVID-19. This chain uses TRBV28 with TRBJ1-5, with D perhaps matching TRBD1 (5 bases). CDR3 sequence: CASSQAGGNQPQHF. CDR3 coding DNA: TGTGCCAGCAGCCAGGCGGGGGGTAATCAGCCCCAGCATTTT. Complete variable domain (other parts from reference TRBV28 and TRBJ1-5): DVKVTQSSRYLVKRTGEKVFLECVQDMDHENMFWYRQDPGLGLRLIYFSYDVKMKEKGDIPEGYSVSREKKERFSLILESASTNQTSMYLCASSQAGGNQPQHFGDGTRLSIL.